The present T cell receptor (beta chain) was sequenced within a study of T cell responses to AZD1222 COVID-19 vaccine (dated by TCRdb to the early 2020s). Turning to the overall study: Because spike-specific TCR depth and breadth did not differ between the two schedules, AZD1222 recipients who got a second dose at roughly 4 weeks were pooled with those who got a second dose at roughly 12 weeks. Trial participants were enrolled by age into 18-55, 56-69 and 70-plus year subgroups, with 148, 28 and 57 TCR-sequenced participants respectively. A total of 233 trial participants underwent TCR sequencing, of whom around 210 had received two doses of AZD1222 and approximately 25 had received two doses of the MenACWY control vaccine. What the work shows at the level of the full study, not this receptor alone: The vaccine-associated CD4 TCRs covered the entire spike protein, and the dominant responses fell in regions 160-218 and 743-854. Only six AZD1222 recipients were SARS-CoV-2 seropositive at baseline, limiting conclusions about previously exposed vaccinees. Reportedly, close to half of the unique spike-specific TCRs recognized epitopes lying outside the regions that are mutated in the B.1.351 and B.1.1.7 variants. Spike-specific TCR breadth and depth rose significantly after two AZD1222 doses compared with day 0 and with MenACWY recipients. In the small 56-69-year group, the increase in depth fell short of significance, most likely because of low power. Participants were mostly white British and included more females than males, and it was suggested by the authors that clonal diversity may have been underestimated. Because no samples from the day 14 peak response were available, repertoires could be characterized only after the peak T cell response.

The CDR3 runs 14 residues from the cysteine to the phenylalanine. The entry retains the CDR3 DNA only, 42 bases that are in frame from base 1. V was cut back by 3 bases and J by 3 bases, leaving a gap of 11 bases between them. Per the germline V gene, KGHSH is the CDR1 and LQKENI is the CDR2. This sample's time point label indicates: baseline before first vaccination. Samples from vaccinated people were obtained from the UK trials COV001 and COV002, which included a single-blind randomized controlled phase 2/3 trial of AZD1222 (ChAdOx1 nCoV-19) in healthy adults. For TCRbeta chain sequencing, PBMC samples were collected from trial participants at day 0 and at day 28 after the second dose. The CDR3 regions of human TCRbeta chains were analyzed by immunosequencing. As for the original processing: Repertoire TCRs were matched against a reference library of SARS-CoV-2-specific TCRs generated with the MIRA antigen-specificity platform. Breadth meant the fraction of unique TCRs that were SARS-CoV-2-associated, whereas depth meant the fraction of total T cells that were SARS-CoV-2-associated. Each spike-specific TCR was assigned to its reactive spike region and to a CD4 or CD8 class using the MIRA data. Log10-transformed breadth and depth values were compared by one-way ANOVA with Sidak's multiple comparisons tests. TCRdb provides this immuneACCESS table in a form limited to in-frame rearrangements. Some clones are lacking; in checked studies, under half of them reflect an unresolved V gene, and why the rest are absent is not known. V and J calls and clone size are copied from that table; D and trimming were computed from the DNA. This sample is represented by more than 90,000 clones; about 90% of them were singletons. Of the sample, about 15% falls within the top ten clones.

Of note for this clone: Its antigen specificity is not known. No clone much larger than this one lies a single base away; base qualities are absent.

The sequence joins TRBV18 to TRBJ1-2, with TRBD1 perhaps the D gene, on 5 matching bases. The sample was peripheral blood, taken on day 0 of AZD1222 vaccination. The receptor comes from an adult in good health. The nucleotide sequence is TGTGCCAGCTCACCCGAGACAGAATACTATGGCTACACCTTC. The translation is CASSPETEYYGYTF.